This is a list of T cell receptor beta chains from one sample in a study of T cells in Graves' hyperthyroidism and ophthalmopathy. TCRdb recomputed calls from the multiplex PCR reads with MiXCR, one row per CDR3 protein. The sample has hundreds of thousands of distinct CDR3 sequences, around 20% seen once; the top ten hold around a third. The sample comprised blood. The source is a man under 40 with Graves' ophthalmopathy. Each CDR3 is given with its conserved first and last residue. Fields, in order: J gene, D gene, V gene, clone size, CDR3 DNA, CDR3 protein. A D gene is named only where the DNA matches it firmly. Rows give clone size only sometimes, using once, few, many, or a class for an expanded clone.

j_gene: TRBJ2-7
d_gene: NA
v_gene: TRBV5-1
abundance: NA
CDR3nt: TGCGCCAGCAGCTTGTCCGGGGGCTCAGCATACGAGCAGTACTTC
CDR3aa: CASSLSGGSAYEQYF

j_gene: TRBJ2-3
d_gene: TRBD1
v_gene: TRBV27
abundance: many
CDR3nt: TGTGCCAGCACCCCGACAGGGGGCCACACAGATACGCAGTATTTT
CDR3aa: CASTPTGGHTDTQYF

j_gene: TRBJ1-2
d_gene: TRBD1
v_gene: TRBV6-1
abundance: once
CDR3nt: TGTGCCAGCAGATCCGGACAGGGCTATGGCTACACCTTC
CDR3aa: CASRSGQGYGYTF

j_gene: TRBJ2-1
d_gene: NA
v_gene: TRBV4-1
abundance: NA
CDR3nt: TGCGCCAGCAGCCAAGTGGTAGAGAGCTACAATGAGCAGTTCTTC
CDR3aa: CASSQVVESYNEQFF

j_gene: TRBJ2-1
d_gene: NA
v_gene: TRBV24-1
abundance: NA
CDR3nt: TGTGCCACCCGGGACACCGGACGGGATGAGCAGTTCTTC
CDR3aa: CATRDTGRDEQFF

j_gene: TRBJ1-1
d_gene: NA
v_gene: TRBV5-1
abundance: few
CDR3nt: TGCGCCAGCAGCTCACGGGGGATGAGCACTGAAGCTTTCTTT
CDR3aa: CASSSRGMSTEAFF

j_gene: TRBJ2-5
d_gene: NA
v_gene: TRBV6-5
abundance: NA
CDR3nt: TGTGCCAGCAGTTACTCTCGATTGCACCAAGAGACCCAGTACTTC
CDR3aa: CASSYSRLHQETQYF

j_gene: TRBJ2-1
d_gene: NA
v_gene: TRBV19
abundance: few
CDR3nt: TGTGCCAGTAGTATCAGGAGGCTACAGGACGTGTCTCGGGGCTACAATGAGCAGTTCTTC
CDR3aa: CASSIRRLQDVSRGYNEQFF

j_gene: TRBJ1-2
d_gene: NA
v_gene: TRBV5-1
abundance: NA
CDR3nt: TGCGCCAGCAGCTTGGAAGGGGGGCGCGTCGGAGGCTACACCTTC
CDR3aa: CASSLEGGRVGGYTF

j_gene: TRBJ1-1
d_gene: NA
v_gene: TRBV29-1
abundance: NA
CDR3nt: TGCAGCGTTGGGGGAGGGTACACTGAAGCTTTCTTT
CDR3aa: CSVGGGYTEAFF

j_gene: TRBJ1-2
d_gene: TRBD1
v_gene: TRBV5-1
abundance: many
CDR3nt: TGCGCCAGCAGCTTGAGCCGCGGGCCGGACAGGAACTATGGCTACACCTTC
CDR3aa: CASSLSRGPDRNYGYTF

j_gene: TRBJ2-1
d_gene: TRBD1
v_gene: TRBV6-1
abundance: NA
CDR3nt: TGTGCCAGCGGTGAACTCGACAGGGGTCTCTACAATGAGCAGTTCTTC
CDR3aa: CASGELDRGLYNEQFF

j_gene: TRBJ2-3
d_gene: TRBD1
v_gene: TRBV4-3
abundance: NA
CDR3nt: TGCGCCAGCAGCCAACGGACAGGGGGCCCAGATACGCAGTATTTT
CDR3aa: CASSQRTGGPDTQYF

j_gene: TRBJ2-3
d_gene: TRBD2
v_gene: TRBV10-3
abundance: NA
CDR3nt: TGTGCCACCCGGGAAGCGGGAGATGTTGCAGATACGCAGTATTTT
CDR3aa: CATREAGDVADTQYF

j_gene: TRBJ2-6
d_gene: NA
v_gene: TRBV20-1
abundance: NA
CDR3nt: TGCAGTGCCGCTGAACCCAGGTACTCTGGGGCCAACGTCCTGACTTTC
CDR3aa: CSAAEPRYSGANVLTF

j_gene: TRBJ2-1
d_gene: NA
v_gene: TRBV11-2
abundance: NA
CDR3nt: TGTGCCAGCAACTTAGTAGGTTTATTCAATGAGCAGTTCTTC
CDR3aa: CASNLVGLFNEQFF

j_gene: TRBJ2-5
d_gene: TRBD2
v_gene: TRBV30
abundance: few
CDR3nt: TGTGCCTGGAGTGTAGCCAGCGGGAGGGCCCCGTACTTC
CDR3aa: CAWSVASGRAPYF

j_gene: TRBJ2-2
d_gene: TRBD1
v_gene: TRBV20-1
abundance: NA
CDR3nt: TGCAGTGCTCCGGACAGGGGGTCAGCCGGGGAGCTGTTTTTT
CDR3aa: CSAPDRGSAGELFF

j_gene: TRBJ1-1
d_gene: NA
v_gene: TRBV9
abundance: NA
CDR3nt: TGTGCCAGCAGCGGCCGGGTCCCCAGCACTGAAGCTTTCTTT
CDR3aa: CASSGRVPSTEAFF

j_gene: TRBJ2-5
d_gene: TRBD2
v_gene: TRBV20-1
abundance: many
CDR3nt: TGCAGTGCTATCCCCCGACTAGCGGGATACCAAGAGACCCAGTACTTC
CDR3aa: CSAIPRLAGYQETQYF

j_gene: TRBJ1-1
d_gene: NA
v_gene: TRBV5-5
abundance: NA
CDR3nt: TGTGCCAGCAGCCTAAAGGGTAGGATGAACACTGAAGCTTTCTTT
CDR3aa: CASSLKGRMNTEAFF

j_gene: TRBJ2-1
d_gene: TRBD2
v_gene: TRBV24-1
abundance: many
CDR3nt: TGTGCCACCAGTGATTTGCTTAGCGGGAGGGACAATGAGCAGTTCTTC
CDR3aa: CATSDLLSGRDNEQFF

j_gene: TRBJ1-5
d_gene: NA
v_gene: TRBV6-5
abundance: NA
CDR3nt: TGTGCCAGCAGTTACTCCGGGTTCCGCAATCAGCCCCAGCATTTT
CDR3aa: CASSYSGFRNQPQHF

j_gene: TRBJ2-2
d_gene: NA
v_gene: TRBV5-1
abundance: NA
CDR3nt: TGCGCCAGCATCCCGGGACAACAAACCGGGGAGCTGTTTTTT
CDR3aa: CASIPGQQTGELFF

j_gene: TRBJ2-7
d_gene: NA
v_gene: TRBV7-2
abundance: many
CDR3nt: TGTGCCAGCAGCTTAAACGCGCGACTATCCAACGAGCAGTACTTC
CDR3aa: CASSLNARLSNEQYF

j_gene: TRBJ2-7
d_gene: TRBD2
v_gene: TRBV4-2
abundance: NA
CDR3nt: TGTGCCAGCAGCCAAGATCCGGGTAGCGGGAAAGGGTCCTACGAGCAGTACTTC
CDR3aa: CASSQDPGSGKGSYEQYF

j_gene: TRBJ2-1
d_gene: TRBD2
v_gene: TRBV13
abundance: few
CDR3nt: TGTGCCAGCAGCTTACTAGCGGGACACAATGAGCAGTTCTTC
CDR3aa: CASSLLAGHNEQFF

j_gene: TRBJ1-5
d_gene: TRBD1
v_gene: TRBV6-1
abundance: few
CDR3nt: TGTGCCAGCAGTGAAGCGCGAAGGACAGGGAGTCAGCCCCAGCATTTT
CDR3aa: CASSEARRTGSQPQHF

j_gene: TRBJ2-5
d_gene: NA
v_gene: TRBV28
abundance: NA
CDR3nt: TGTGCCAGCAGCTTCTCCGGGACACTTCAAGAGACCCAGTACTTC
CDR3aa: CASSFSGTLQETQYF

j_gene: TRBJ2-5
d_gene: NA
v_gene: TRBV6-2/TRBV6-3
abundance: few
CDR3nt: TGTGCCAGCAGCGACAGATTACAAGAGACCCAGTACTTC
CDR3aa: CASSDRLQETQYF

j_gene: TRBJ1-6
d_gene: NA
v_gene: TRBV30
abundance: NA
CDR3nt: TGTGCCTGGAGTTTGGGGGCGCGTCTGAATAATTCACCCCTCCACTTT
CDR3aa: CAWSLGARLNNSPLHF

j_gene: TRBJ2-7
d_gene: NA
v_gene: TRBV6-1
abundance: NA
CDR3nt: TGTGCCAGCAGGGAAGGGGGCTACGAGCAGTACTTC
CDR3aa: CASREGGYEQYF

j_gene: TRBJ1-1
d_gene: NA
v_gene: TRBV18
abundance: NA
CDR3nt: TGTGCCAGCTCATCAGAAGGGGGGTACAGAGTGAACACTGAAGCTTTCTTT
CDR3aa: CASSSEGGYRVNTEAFF

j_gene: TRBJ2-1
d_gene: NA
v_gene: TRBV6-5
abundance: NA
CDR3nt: TGTGCCAGCAGTGACTCGGCTGGGAGCTCCTACAATGAGCAGCTCTTC
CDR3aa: CASSDSAGSSYNEQLF

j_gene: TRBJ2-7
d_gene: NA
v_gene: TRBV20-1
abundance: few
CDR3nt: TGCAGTGCTCCGTTGGGCAGGTACGAGCAGTACTTC
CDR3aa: CSAPLGRYEQYF

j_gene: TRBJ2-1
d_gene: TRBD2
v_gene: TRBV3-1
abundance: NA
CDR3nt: TGTGCCAGCAGCCATGCGCACGGGAGGACGACCAATGAGCAGTTCTTC
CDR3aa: CASSHAHGRTTNEQFF

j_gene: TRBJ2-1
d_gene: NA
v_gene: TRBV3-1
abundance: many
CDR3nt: TGTGCCAGCAGCCCCGCCGGCGCCGGGGCCGAGCAGTTCTTC
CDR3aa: CASSPAGAGAEQFF

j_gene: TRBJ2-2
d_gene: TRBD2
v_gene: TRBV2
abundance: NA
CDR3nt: TGTGCCAGCAAGGTAGCGGGAGGAGGGGCGAGCACCGGGGAGCTGTTTTTT
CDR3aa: CASKVAGGGASTGELFF

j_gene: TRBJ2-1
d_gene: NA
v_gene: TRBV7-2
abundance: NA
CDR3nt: TGTGCCAGCAGCGCAGGGGCCAATGAGCAGTTCTTC
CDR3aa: CASSAGANEQFF

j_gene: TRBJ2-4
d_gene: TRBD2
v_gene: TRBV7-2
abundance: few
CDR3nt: TGTGCCAGCAGCTCGCGAAATTTAGCGGGAGGGAACCTAGCCAAAAACATTCAGTACTTC
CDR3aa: CASSSRNLAGGNLAKNIQYF

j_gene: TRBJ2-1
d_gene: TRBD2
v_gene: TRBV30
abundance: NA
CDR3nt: TGTGCCTGGAGTACTACTAGCGCATACAATGAGCAGTTCTTC
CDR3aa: CAWSTTSAYNEQFF

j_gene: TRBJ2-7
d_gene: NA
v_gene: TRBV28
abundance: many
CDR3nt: TGTGCCAGCAGCACAGGGACTATACCCTACGAGCAGTACTTC
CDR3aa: CASSTGTIPYEQYF

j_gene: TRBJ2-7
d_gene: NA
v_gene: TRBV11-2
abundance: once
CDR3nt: TGTGCCAGCAGCTTAGCAAGTGCAGGAGCCTACGAGCAGTACTTC
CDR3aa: CASSLASAGAYEQYF

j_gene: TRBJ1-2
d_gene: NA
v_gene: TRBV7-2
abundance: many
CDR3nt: TGTGCCAGCAGCTTAAGGACGCCAGCTAACTATGGCTACACCTTC
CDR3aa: CASSLRTPANYGYTF

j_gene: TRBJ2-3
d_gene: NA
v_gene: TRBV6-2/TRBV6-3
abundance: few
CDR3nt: TGTGCCAGCAGTTACGGTCGGGACACCTACACAGATACGCAGTATTTT
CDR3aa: CASSYGRDTYTDTQYF

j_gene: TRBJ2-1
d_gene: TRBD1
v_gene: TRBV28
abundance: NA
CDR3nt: TGTGCCAGCAGTTTGACAGGGGCATCAAATGAGCAGTTCTTC
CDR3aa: CASSLTGASNEQFF

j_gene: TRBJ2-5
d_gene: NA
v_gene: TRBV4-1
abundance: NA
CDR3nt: TGCGCCAGCAGCCAAGGCTTAGCCTCCCAAGAGACCCAGTACTTC
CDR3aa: CASSQGLASQETQYF

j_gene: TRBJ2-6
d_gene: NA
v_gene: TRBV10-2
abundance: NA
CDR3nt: TGCGCCAGCAGGGCAGTCTCTGGGGCCAACGTCCTGACTTTC
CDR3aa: CASRAVSGANVLTF

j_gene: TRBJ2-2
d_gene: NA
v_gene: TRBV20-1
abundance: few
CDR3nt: TGCAGTGCTGAGGGCCCATTCGGGGAGCTGTTTTTT
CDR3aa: CSAEGPFGELFF

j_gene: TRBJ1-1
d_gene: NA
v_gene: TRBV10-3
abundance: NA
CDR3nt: TGTGCCATCAGTGAGTACCTGGGCGGGGAAGCTTTCTTT
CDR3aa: CAISEYLGGEAFF

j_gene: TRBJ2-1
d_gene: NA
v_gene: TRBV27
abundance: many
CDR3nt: TGTGCCAGCAGTCCCCCTTCGGGAGAATATGAGCAGTTCTTC
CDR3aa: CASSPPSGEYEQFF

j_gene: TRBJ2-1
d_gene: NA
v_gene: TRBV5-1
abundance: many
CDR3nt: TGCGCCAGCGGGGACGACGGGAATGAGCAGTTCTTC
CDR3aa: CASGDDGNEQFF

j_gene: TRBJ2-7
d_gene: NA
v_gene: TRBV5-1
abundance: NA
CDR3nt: TGCGCCAGCGGAAGGTCGGGGACGGGGGTGGACGAGCAGTACTTC
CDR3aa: CASGRSGTGVDEQYF